This T cell receptor (beta chain) derives from a study of cytomegalovirus exposure and HLA in healthy donors. PCR involved 60 Vbeta and 13 Jbeta primers. TCRdb's copy holds only in-frame clones and misses some; the assay was immunoSEQ multiplex PCR. The sample holds 75,000 to 95,000 clones; just under 85% are singletons and the top ten take roughly 5.3%. The receptor was derived from a woman aged 18 to 35 in good health and CMV-seropositive. The source material was PBMCs.

The CDR3 loop is CAARQEVTDNEQFF. As DNA, the CDR3 is TGTGCCGCCCGCCAAGAGGTAACGGACAATGAGCAGTTCTTC. V and J are TRBV6-1 and TRBJ2-1; D remains ambiguous. Germline-derived CDR1 and CDR2 are MNHNS and SASEGT. The CDR3 consists of 14 residues. Trimming pared 11 bases from V and 5 bases from J, leaving 19 bases between.